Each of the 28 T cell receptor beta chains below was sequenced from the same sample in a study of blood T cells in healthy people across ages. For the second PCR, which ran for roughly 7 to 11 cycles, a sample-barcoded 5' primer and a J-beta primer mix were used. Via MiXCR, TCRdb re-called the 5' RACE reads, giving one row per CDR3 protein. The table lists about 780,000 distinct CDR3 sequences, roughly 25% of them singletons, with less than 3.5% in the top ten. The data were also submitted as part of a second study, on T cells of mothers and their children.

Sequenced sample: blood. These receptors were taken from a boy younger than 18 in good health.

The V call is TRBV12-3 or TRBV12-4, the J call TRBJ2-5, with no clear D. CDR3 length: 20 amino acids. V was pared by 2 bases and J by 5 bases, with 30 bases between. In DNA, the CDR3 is TGTGCCAGCAGTTTAAGTTCAAAGGGAACCCTATCGTTTGTCAGTGAGACCCAGTACTTC. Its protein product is CASSLSSKGTLSFVSETQYF.

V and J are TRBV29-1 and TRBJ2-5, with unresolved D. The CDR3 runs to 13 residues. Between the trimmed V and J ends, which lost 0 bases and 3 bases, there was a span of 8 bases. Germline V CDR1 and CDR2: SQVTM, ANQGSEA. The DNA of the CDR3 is TGCAGCGTTGAAGAGGGATCTAAAGAGACCCAGTACTTC. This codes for CSVEEGSKETQYF.

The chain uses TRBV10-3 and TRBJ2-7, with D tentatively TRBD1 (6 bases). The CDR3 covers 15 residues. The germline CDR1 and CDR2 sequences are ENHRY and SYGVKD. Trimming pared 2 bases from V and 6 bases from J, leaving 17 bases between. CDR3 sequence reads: CAISERSQGKGEQYF. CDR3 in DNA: TGTGCCATCAGTGAGAGGTCGCAGGGGAAGGGCGAGCAGTACTTC.

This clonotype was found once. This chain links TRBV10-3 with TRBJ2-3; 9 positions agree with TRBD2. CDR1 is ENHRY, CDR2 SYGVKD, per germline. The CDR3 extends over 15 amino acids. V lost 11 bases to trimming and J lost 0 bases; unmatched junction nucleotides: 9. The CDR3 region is CALQAGGPSTDTQYF. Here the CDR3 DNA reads TGTGCCCTTCAAGCGGGGGGCCCTAGCACAGATACGCAGTATTTT.

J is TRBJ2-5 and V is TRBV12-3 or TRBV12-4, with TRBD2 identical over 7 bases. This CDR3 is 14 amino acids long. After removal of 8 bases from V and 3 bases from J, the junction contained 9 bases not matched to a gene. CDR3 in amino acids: CASLPGRYEETQYF. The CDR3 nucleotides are TGTGCCAGCCTCCCCGGGAGGTATGAAGAGACCCAGTACTTC.

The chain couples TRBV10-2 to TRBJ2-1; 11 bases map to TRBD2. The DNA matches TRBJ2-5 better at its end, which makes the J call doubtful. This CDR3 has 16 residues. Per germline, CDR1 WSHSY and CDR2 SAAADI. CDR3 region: CASSESILAGVETQYF. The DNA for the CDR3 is TGCGCCAGCAGTGAGAGTATACTAGCGGGGGTGGAGACCCAGTACTTC.

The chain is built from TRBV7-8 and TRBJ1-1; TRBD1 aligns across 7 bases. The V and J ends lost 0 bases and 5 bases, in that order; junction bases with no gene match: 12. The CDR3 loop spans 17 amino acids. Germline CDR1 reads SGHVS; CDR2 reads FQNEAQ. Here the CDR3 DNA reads TGTGCCAGCAGCTTAGCTAAGACAGGGAATAGGAGGACTGAAGCTTTCTTT. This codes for CASSLAKTGNRRTEAFF.

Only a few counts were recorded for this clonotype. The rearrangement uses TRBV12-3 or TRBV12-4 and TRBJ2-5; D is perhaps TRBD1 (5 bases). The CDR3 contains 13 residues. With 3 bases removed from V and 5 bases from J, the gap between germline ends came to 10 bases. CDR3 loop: CASSFKGRETQYF. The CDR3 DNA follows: TGTGCCAGCAGTTTTAAGGGGCGGGAGACCCAGTACTTC.

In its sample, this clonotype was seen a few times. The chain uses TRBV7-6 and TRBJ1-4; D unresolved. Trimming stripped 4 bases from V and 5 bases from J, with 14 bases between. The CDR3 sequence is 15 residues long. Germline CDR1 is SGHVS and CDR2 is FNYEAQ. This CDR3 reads CASSSDGRVNEKLFF. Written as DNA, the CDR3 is TGTGCCAGCAGCTCCGACGGGCGGGTGAATGAAAAACTGTTTTTT. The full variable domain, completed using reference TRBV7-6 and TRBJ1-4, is GAGVSQSPRYKVTKRGQDVALRCDPISGHVSLYWYRQALGQGPEFLTYFNYEAQQDKSGLPNDRFSAERPEGSISTLTIQRTEQRDSAMYRCASSSDGRVNEKLFFGSGTQLSVL.

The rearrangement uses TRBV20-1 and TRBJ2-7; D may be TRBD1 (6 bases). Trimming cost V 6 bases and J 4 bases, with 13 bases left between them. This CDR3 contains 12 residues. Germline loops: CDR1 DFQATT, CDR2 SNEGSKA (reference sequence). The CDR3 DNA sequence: TGCAGTGCGAAGGGACATTCGTACGAGCAGTACTTC. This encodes CSAKGHSYEQYF.

CDR3 loop: CATKGRGREYEQYF. The CDR3, as DNA: TGTGCCACCAAAGGTCGGGGCAGGGAGTACGAGCAGTACTTC. The chain employs TRBV10-3 and TRBJ2-7; perhaps D is TRBD1 or TRBD2 (5 bases each). The germline V and J ends were trimmed by 10 bases and 4 bases, with 20 bases remaining between them. The CDR3 sequence is 14 residues long. Germline V gene lookup returns CDR1 ENHRY and CDR2 SYGVKD.

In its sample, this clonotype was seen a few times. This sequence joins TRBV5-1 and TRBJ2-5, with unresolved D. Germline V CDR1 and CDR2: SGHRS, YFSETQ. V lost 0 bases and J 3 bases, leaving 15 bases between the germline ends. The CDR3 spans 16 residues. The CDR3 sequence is CASSLGPAGEKETQYF. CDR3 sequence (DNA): TGCGCCAGCAGCTTGGGGCCTGCAGGAGAAAAAGAGACCCAGTACTTC. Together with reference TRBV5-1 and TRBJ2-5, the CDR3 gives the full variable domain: KAGVTQTPRYLIKTRGQQVTLSCSPISGHRSVSWYQQTPGQGLQFLFEYFSETQRNKGNFPGRFSGRQFSNSRSEMNVSTLELGDSALYLCASSLGPAGEKETQYFGPGTRLLVL.

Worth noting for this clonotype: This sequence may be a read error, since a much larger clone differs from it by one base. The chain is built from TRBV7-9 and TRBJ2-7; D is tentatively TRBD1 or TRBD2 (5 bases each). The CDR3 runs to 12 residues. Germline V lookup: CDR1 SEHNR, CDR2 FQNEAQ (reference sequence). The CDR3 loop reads CASSRGPYEQHF. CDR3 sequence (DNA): TGTGCCAGCAGCAGGGGACCCTACGAGCAGCACTTC. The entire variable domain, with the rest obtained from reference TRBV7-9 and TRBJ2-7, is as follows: DTGVSQNPRHKITKRGQNVTFRCDPISEHNRLYWYRQTLGQGPEFLTYFQNEAQLEKSRLLSDRFSAERPKGSFSTLEIQRTEQGDSAMYLCASSRGPYEQHFGPGTRLTVT.

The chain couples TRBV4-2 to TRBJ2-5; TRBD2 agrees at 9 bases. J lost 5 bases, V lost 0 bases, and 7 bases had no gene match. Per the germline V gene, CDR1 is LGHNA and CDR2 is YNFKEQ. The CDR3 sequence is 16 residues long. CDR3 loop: CASSQEEAGGQETQYF. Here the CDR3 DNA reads TGTGCCAGCAGCCAAGAGGAAGCGGGGGGCCAGGAGACCCAGTACTTC.

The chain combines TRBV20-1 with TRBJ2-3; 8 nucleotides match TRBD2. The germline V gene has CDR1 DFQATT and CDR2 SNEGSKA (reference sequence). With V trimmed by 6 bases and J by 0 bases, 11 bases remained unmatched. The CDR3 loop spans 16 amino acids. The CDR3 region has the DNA TGCAGTGCCCCAATACGGACTAGCAGTAGCACAGATACGCAGTATTTT. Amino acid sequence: CSAPIRTSSSTDTQYF.

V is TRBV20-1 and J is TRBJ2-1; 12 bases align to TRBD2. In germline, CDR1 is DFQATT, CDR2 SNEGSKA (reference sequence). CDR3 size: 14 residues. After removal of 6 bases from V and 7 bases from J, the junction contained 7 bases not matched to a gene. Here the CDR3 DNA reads TGCAGTGCCGAATGGACTAGCGGGACGAATGAGCAGTTCTTC. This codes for CSAEWTSGTNEQFF.

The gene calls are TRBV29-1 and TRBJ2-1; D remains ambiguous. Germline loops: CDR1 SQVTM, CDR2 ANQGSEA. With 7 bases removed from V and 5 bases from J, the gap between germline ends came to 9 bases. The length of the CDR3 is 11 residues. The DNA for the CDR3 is TGCAGCGCTGGACGGAACAATGAGCAGTTCTTC. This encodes CSAGRNNEQFF.

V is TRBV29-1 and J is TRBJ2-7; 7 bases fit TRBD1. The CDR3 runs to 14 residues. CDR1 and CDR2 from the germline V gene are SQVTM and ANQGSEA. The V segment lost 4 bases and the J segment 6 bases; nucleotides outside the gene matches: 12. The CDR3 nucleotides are TGCAGCGTTGTCCCCGACTTACAGGGGCGCGAGCAGTACTTC. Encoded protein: CSVVPDLQGREQYF.

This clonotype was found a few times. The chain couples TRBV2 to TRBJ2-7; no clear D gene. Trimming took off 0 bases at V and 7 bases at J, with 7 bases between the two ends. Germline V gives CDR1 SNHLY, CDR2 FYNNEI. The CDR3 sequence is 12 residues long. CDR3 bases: TGTGCCAGCAGTGAAGCTTGGGCAGAGCAGTACTTC. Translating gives CASSEAWAEQYF.

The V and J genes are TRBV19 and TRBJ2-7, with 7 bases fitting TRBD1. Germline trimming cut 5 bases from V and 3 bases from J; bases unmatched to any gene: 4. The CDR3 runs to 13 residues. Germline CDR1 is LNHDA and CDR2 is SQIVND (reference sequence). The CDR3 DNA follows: TGTGCCAGTAGTGGGGACAGCTTCTACGAGCAGTACTTC. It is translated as CASSGDSFYEQYF.

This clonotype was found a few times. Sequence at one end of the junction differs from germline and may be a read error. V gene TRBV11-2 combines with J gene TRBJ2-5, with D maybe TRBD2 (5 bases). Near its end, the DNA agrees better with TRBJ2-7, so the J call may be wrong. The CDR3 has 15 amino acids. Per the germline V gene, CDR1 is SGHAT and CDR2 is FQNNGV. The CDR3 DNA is TGTGCTAGCAGCTTAGAGTGGACTCCTGCCTACGAGCAGTACTTC. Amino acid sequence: CASSLEWTPAYEQYF.

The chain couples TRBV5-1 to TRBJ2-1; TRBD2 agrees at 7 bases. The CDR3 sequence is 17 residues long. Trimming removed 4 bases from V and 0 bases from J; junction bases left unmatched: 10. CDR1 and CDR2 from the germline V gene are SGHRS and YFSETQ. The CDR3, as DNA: TGCGCCAGCAGCGAATGGAGGCGGACTAGCTCCTACAATGAGCAGTTCTTC. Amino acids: CASSEWRRTSSYNEQFF.

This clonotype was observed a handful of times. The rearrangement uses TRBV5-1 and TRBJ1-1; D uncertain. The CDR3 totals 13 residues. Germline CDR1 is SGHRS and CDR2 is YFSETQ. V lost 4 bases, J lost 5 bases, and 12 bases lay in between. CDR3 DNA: TGCGCCAGCAGCCTCGTAGTAGCGACTGAAGCTTTCTTT. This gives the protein CASSLVVATEAFF.

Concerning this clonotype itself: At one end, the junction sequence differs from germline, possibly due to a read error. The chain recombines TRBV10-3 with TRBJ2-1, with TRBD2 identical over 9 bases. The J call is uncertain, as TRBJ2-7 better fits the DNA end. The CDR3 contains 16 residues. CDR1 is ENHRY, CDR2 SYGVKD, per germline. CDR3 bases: TGTGCCACCAGTGCTATAGCTAGCGGGGAAGGGGGCGAGCAGTACTTC. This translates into CATSAIASGEGGEQYF.

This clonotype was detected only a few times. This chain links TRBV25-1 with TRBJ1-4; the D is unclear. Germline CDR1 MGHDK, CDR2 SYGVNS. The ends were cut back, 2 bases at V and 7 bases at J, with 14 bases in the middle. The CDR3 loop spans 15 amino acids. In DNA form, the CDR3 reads TGTGCCAGCAGTGAAGAAGTCAGACCCGGTGAAAAACTGTTTTTT. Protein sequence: CASSEEVRPGEKLFF.

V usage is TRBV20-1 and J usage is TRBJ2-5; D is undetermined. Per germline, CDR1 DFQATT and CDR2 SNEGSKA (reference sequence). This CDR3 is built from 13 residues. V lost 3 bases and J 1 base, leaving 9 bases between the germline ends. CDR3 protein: CSARESPQETQYF. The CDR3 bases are TGCAGTGCTAGGGAGTCTCCCCAAGAGACCCAGTACTTC.

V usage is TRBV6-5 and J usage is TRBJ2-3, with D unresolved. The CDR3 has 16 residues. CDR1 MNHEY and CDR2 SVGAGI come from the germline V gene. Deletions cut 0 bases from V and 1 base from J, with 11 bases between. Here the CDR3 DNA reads TGTGCCAGCAGTTACTCGGGTAGCCCCGGCACAGATACGCAGTATTTT. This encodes CASSYSGSPGTDTQYF.

As DNA, the CDR3 is TGTGCCTGGAGTGTCAGACAGGGCGGGACCCAGTACTTC. Its protein product is CAWSVRQGGTQYF. The J gene is TRBJ2-5, the V gene TRBV30, with TRBD1 matching 7 bases. This CDR3 is built from 13 residues. From germline, CDR1 is GTSNPN and CDR2 SVGIG (reference sequence). J lost 7 bases, V lost 0 bases, and 5 bases had no gene match.